This TCR beta chain was recovered during a study of CD8 T cells in ankylosing spondylitis. General study findings and limits: Reports of some motif variants in reactive arthritis synovial fluid and blood predate this one.

The junction had 12 bases not matched to a gene; V was cut back by 4 bases and J by 7 bases. The CDR3 has 15 amino acids. Germline V lookup: CDR1 SQVTM, CDR2 ANQGSEA. TCRdb re-derived calls from the 5' RACE reads in MiXCR, one entry per CDR3 protein. The sample contains 200,000 or so distinct CDR3 sequences, around a sixth of which appear only once. This clonotype was counted ten times or more. Its antigen is still unknown. The receptor's source is a male donor aged 5 to 30 with ankylosing spondylitis or in good health (not recorded which). The sample consisted of blood, either unsorted or a sorted T cell fraction (not recorded which). The chain joins TRBV29-1 to TRBJ2-3; 9 bases are a match to TRBD1. CDR3 amino acids: CSVVGGTGGLNTQYF. In nucleotides, the CDR3 is TGCAGCGTTGTTGGGGGAACAGGGGGCCTAAATACGCAGTATTTT.